The T cell receptor beta chain under discussion was sequenced for a study of blood T cell repertoires in COVID-19. Study-wide context: The United States, Italy and Spain supplied acute and convalescent COVID-19 samples. PBMCs, B-cell-depleted T cells, or T cells provided the cDNA or gDNA that made up the material.

In the original processing: The assay estimated nucleated cells by amplifying reference gene primers. The repertoire was sequenced with immunoSEQ multiplex PCR; TCRdb's copy has only in-frame clones and lacks some. The V and J calls and clone size come from that table; D and trimming were worked out from the DNA. The sample has approximately 160,000 clones; approximately 86% are singletons. The Seattle patients joined while their infection was active and were tracked longitudinally afterward. Trimming removed 3 bases from V and 7 bases from J; junction bases left unmatched: 2. CDR3 size: 12 residues. Germline V CDR1 and CDR2: SGHTA, FQGNSA.

Source material: peripheral blood. The clonotype was recovered from a man aged 55 to 70 with COVID-19, enrolled during active disease. This rearrangement joins TRBV7-2 to TRBJ1-2, with 7 bases lining up with TRBD1. CDR3 sequence reads: CASSLTGTGYTF. The CDR3 DNA reads as TGTGCCAGCAGCTTGACAGGGACTGGCTACACCTTC. Using reference TRBV7-2 and TRBJ1-2 for the parts outside the CDR3, the full variable domain is GAGVSQSPSNKVTEKGKDVELRCDPISGHTALYWYRQSLGQGLEFLIYFQGNSAPDKSGLPSDRFSAERTGGSVSTLTIQRTQQEDSAVYLCASSLTGTGYTFGSGTRLTVV.